This is a list of T cell receptor beta chains from one sample in a study of control samples from healthy donors and cancer patients. Profiled with immunoSEQ multiplex PCR; TCRdb holds only in-frame clones, not every one. The profile covers approximately 140,000 clones, with more than 80% appearing a single time and about 7.1% taken by the ten largest. Input material: blood. All receptors come from a man between 18 and 29 years old in good health. The CDR3 runs from the conserved cysteine through the conserved F or W. The order of the fields is clone size, J gene, V gene, D gene, CDR3 DNA, CDR3 protein. A D gene is named only where the DNA matches it firmly. A row's size may be missing; if present it is once, few, many or a size class.

>-|TRBJ1-1|TRBV5-1|TRBD1
TGCGCCAGCAGCGAAGGACAGGGGGGCACTGAAGCTTTCTTT
CASSEGQGGTEAFF
>-|TRBJ1-6|TRBV5-4|TRBD1
TGTGCCAGCAGCGTGGGACAGGGAAGTTCACCCCTCCACTTT
CASSVGQGSSPLHF
>-|TRBJ2-3|TRBV4-1|-
TGCGCCAGCAGCCAGGGGGCTGACTTGCCAGATACGCAGTATTTT
CASSQGADLPDTQYF
>-|TRBJ1-6|TRBV28|-
TGTGCCAGCATCCGCTGGGGGATAGGTTCACCCCTCCACTTT
CASIRWGIGSPLHF
>-|TRBJ1-6|TRBV7-2|TRBD1
TGTGCCAGCAGCCGGACAGGGGAGAATTCACCCCTCCACTTT
CASSRTGENSPLHF
>once|TRBJ2-7|TRBV4-1|-
TGCGCCAGCAGCCGAATATCCGCCCCTAGCGAGCAGTACTTC
CASSRISAPSEQYF
>-|TRBJ2-1|TRBV11-2|TRBD2
TGTGCCAGCAGCGCCAGCGGGGGGCCCTCCCTTCGGGAGCAGTTCTTC
CASSASGGPSLREQFF
>-|TRBJ2-6|TRBV27|-
TGTGCCAGCAGACCGATCGGGCCCTCTGGGGCCAACGTCCTGACTTTC
CASRPIGPSGANVLTF
>-|TRBJ1-2|TRBV7-9|-
TGTGCCAGCAGCCTAATAGGGCTAGATGGCTACACCTTC
CASSLIGLDGYTF
>-|TRBJ2-4|TRBV27|TRBD1
TGTGCCAGCAGGGGGACAGGGGCCAAAAACATTCAGTACTTC
CASRGTGAKNIQYF
>once|TRBJ1-4|TRBV4-1|-
TGCGCCAGCGAGGGCGGAACTAATGAAAAACTGTTTTTT
CASEGGTNEKLFF
>-|TRBJ2-7|TRBV11-2|-
TGTGCCAGCAGCTTAGAGGCGGGGGCGACCTACGAGCAGTACTTC
CASSLEAGATYEQYF
>-|TRBJ1-2|TRBV28|-
TGTGCCAGCAGTGGGGGCCAAGGATACCTAGGCTACACCTTC
CASSGGQGYLGYTF